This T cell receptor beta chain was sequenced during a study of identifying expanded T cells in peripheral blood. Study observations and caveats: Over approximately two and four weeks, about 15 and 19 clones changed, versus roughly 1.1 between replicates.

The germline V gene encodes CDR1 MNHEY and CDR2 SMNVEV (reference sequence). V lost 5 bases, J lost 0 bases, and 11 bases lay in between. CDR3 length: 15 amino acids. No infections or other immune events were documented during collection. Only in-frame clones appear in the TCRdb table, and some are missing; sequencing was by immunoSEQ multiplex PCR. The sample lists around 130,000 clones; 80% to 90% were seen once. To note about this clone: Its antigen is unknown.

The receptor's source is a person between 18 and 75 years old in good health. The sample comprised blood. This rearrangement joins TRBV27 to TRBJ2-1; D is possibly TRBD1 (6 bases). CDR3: CASSLRDTSYNEQFF. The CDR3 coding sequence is TGTGCCAGCAGTCTCCGGGACACCTCCTACAATGAGCAGTTCTTC.